A single sample is the source of the 9 T cell receptor beta chains below, sequenced in a study of cytomegalovirus exposure and HLA in healthy donors. With 60 Vbeta and 13 Jbeta primers, the PCR was carried out. The data were produced by immunoSEQ multiplex PCR, yet TCRdb's version contains in-frame clones alone and is incomplete. The sample shows some 130,000 clones, roughly three quarters of them seen only once. Sequenced material: PBMCs. These receptors were obtained from a man aged 30 to 39 in good health and CMV-seronegative.

The gene calls are TRBV7-2 and TRBJ2-7; 14 bases match TRBD2. Germline assignment: CDR1 SGHTA and CDR2 FQGNSA. V dropped 5 bases and J dropped 5; count of bases not matched to a gene: 11. The CDR3 loop spans 17 amino acids. CDR3 coding DNA: TGTGCCAGCAGCCCACTCCCTCGACTAGCGGGAGGGAACGAGCAGTACTTC. The encoded protein is CASSPLPRLAGGNEQYF.

V and J are TRBV30 and TRBJ2-5; tentatively, D is TRBD2 (6 bases). Trimming removed 1 base from V and 4 bases from J, with 10 bases in between. The CDR3 covers 13 residues. Germline V lookup: CDR1 GTSNPN, CDR2 SVGIG (reference sequence). Written as DNA, the CDR3 is TGTGCCTGGAGTGGGGACTCCCGAGAGACCCAGTACTTC. Translation gives CAWSGDSRETQYF.

The table lists this clone with a count of one. V is TRBV20-1 and J is TRBJ1-4, with D unclear. V was shortened by 7 bases and J by 8 bases, with 11 bases between the two germline ends. Germline values: CDR1 DFQATT, CDR2 SNEGSKA (reference sequence). This CDR3 is built from 11 residues. CDR3 nucleotide sequence: TGCAGTGGACTAGAATTGGAAAAACTGTTTTTT. This sequence encodes CSGLELEKLFF.

This clone has more than one count but fewer than ten. J is TRBJ2-2 and V is TRBV15, with no clear D. The V end lost 2 bases, the J end lost 6 bases, and 7 bases lay between the germline ends. The germline CDR1 and CDR2 sequences are LNHNV and YYDKDF (reference sequence). The CDR3 length is 13 residues. Here the CDR3 reads CATSRLVAGELFF. CDR3 DNA: TGTGCCACCAGCAGATTAGTAGCCGGGGAGCTGTTTTTT. Looking up the rest from reference TRBV15 and TRBJ2-2 gives the full variable domain: DAMVIQNPRYQVTQFGKPVTLSCSQTLNHNVMYWYQQKSSQAPKLLFHYYDKDFNNEADTPDNFQSRRPNTSFCFLDIRSPGLGDTAMYLCATSRLVAGELFFGEGSRLTVL.

The chain joins TRBV18 to TRBJ2-7, with 10 bases fitting TRBD1. CDR1 and CDR2 (germline): KGHSH, LQKENI. With 3 bases clipped from V and 5 bases from J, the junction kept 10 bases outside the gene matches. The CDR3 totals 16 residues. This CDR3 reads CASSPSIGTGVHEQYF. CDR3 nucleotides: TGTGCCAGCTCACCCTCTATTGGGACAGGGGTCCACGAGCAGTACTTC.

This chain uses TRBV2 with TRBJ1-1, with 10 bases identical to TRBD1. Per germline, CDR1 SNHLY and CDR2 FYNNEI. J was trimmed by 1 base and V by 7 bases; bases with no gene match: 3. This CDR3 comprises 14 residues. The CDR3 reads CASIRDRGNTEAFF. The CDR3 DNA follows: TGTGCCAGCATTAGGGACAGGGGGAACACTGAAGCTTTCTTT.

The rearrangement links TRBV5-4 to TRBJ2-1; maybe TRBD2 (5 bases). CDR3 size: 15 residues. Trimming removed 0 bases from V and 4 bases from J, with 11 bases in between. Per the germline V gene, CDR1 is SGHNT and CDR2 is YYREEE (reference sequence). The DNA for the CDR3 is TGTGCCAGCAGCTTGGTCGGGAATTATTACAATGAGCAGTTCTTC. Its translation is CASSLVGNYYNEQFF.

The rearrangement uses TRBV27 and TRBJ1-1, with D possibly being TRBD1 (6 bases). Between the trimmed V and J ends, which lost 5 bases and 4 bases, there was a span of 14 bases. CDR1 and CDR2 (germline): MNHEY, SMNVEV (reference sequence). The CDR3 is 14 amino acids. The CDR3 coding sequence is TGTGCCAGCAGTCTGACAGGTGAGAGCACTGAAGCTTTCTTT. Encoded protein: CASSLTGESTEAFF.

V is TRBV7-2 and J is TRBJ2-2, with 7 positions matching TRBD2. The V segment lost 1 base and the J segment 7 bases; nucleotides outside the gene matches: 15. Germline values: CDR1 SGHTA, CDR2 FQGNSA. The CDR3 totals 18 residues. CDR3 in amino acids: CASSLGRRSGPPGGELFF. CDR3 bases: TGTGCCAGCAGCTTAGGGCGGCGTAGCGGGCCCCCGGGCGGGGAGCTGTTTTTT.